One sample yielded the 28 T cell receptor beta chains listed below, sequenced in a study of shared T cell receptors in the human thymus. Measured with immunoSEQ multiplex PCR; TCRdb has only the in-frame clones, and not every one. The sample holds 500,000 to 750,000 clones, roughly 90% seen once. The data also belong to a second study, concerning human thymus T cells.

The sequencing sample was made of thymocytes. Source of these receptors: a boy in the first two years of life with a congenital heart defect.

The chain carries TRBV4-3 and TRBJ2-1, with 12 bases that match TRBD2. Trimming removed 0 bases from V and 8 bases from J; junction bases left unmatched: 14. CDR3 length: 19 amino acids. Germline loops: CDR1 LGHNA, CDR2 YSLEER. CDR3 DNA: TGCGCCAGCAGCCAAGAGTTCCCCCAACTAGCGGGAGGCCGGGATGAGCAGTTCTTC. This codes for CASSQEFPQLAGGRDEQFF.

V is TRBV7-8 and J is TRBJ2-7, with TRBD2 matching over 9 bases. V was pared by 5 bases and J by 3 bases, with 8 bases of the junction left unmatched. Germline lookup yields CDR1 SGHVS and CDR2 FQNEAQ. The CDR3 spans 15 residues. The CDR3 sequence is CASSPLGREGYEQYF. CDR3 nucleotides: TGTGCCAGCAGCCCCCTCGGGCGGGAGGGCTACGAGCAGTACTTC.

The chain joins TRBV19 to TRBJ2-7, with 7 bases that match TRBD1. The V gene's germline CDR1 is LNHDA and CDR2 SQIVND (reference sequence). V shed 5 bases and J 3 bases; nucleotides not matched to a gene: 7. This CDR3 spans 14 amino acids. CDR3 coding DNA: TGTGCCAGTAGTCGATGGGACAGAGTCTACGAGCAGTACTTC. Its translation: CASSRWDRVYEQYF.

CDR3 sequence (DNA): TGTGCCAGCAGATGGACTAGCGGGAGAGCCTACGAGCAGTACTTC. It specifies CASRWTSGRAYEQYF. The gene calls are TRBV7-2 and TRBJ2-7, with 13 nucleotides matching TRBD2. Germline V gives CDR1 SGHTA, CDR2 FQGNSA. Trimming cost V 6 bases and J 2 bases; bases outside gene matches: 4. This CDR3 comprises 15 residues.

The chain links TRBV7-2 to TRBJ1-1; weak D call: TRBD1 (5 bases). From germline, CDR1 is SGHTA and CDR2 FQGNSA. V lost 5 bases and J lost 5, with 30 bases in between. The CDR3 runs to 19 residues. The DNA for the CDR3 is TGTGCCAGCAGCCCCCCGTTATATGGCCGAGGGCCAGGGAGGACTGAAGCTTTCTTT. This encodes CASSPPLYGRGPGRTEAFF.

V and J are TRBV30 and TRBJ2-3; D is possibly TRBD2 (6 bases). V was pared by 2 bases and J by 3 bases, with 18 bases between. Germline V CDR1 and CDR2: GTSNPN, SVGIG (reference sequence). This CDR3 is 16 amino acids long. CDR3 protein: CAWSFPGGSRTDTQYF. The CDR3 region has the DNA TGTGCCTGGAGTTTCCCCGGGGGAAGTAGGACAGATACGCAGTATTTT.

This clone came up once. In DNA form, the CDR3 reads TGCAGCGTTGAGGGGACAGGGGAGCATGAGCAGTTCTTC. It is translated as CSVEGTGEHEQFF. This sequence joins TRBV29-1 and TRBJ2-1; 10 bases align to TRBD1. Germline loops: CDR1 SQVTM, CDR2 ANQGSEA. After removal of 3 bases from V and 8 bases from J, the junction contained 4 bases not matched to a gene. This CDR3 has 13 amino acids.

This chain uses TRBV12-5 with TRBJ1-5; the D is unclear. Trimming cost V 6 bases and J 0 bases, with 15 bases left between them. Germline assignment: CDR1 LGHNT and CDR2 FRNRAP. This CDR3 contains 16 residues. The CDR3: CASGRGLGYSNQPQHF. The DNA of the CDR3 is TGTGCTAGTGGACGAGGGCTAGGGTATAGCAATCAGCCCCAGCATTTT.

This chain uses TRBV30 with TRBJ2-1, with TRBD2 as a possible D gene (6 bases). V lost 3 bases and J 7 bases, leaving 19 bases between the germline ends. CDR3 length: 15 amino acids. From germline, CDR1 is GTSNPN and CDR2 SVGIG (reference sequence). The CDR3, as DNA: TGTGCCTGGAGGGTACGGGAGCCCGGAGGGAATGAGCAGTTCTTC. Protein sequence: CAWRVREPGGNEQFF.

The chain links TRBV28 to TRBJ2-4, with D maybe TRBD2 (6 bases). The CDR3 totals 16 residues. Trimming removed 1 base from V and 0 bases from J, with 10 bases in between. The germline V gene has CDR1 MDHEN and CDR2 SYDVKM. The CDR3 spells CASSLSGSLAKNIQYF. The CDR3, as DNA: TGTGCCAGCAGTTTATCCGGGAGCCTAGCCAAAAACATTCAGTACTTC.

Remarks on this clone: At one end the junction does not follow the germline gene, possibly because of a read error. The CDR3 DNA reads as TGCAGCGTCACAGGGAGGGAGAACCCCGGGGAGCTGTTTTTT. It codes for CSVTGRENPGELFF. The chain couples TRBV29-1 to TRBJ2-2; weak D call: TRBD2 (7 bases). Germline V CDR1 and CDR2: SQVTM, ANQGSEA. The CDR3 runs to 14 residues.

The chain is built from TRBV10-3 and TRBJ1-2; no clear D. The CDR3 consists of 11 residues. CDR1 and CDR2 (germline): ENHRY, SYGVKD. The V end lost 7 bases, the J end lost 7 bases, and 10 bases lay between the germline ends. The CDR3 nucleotides are TGTGCCATCACCGTCGGCGGTGGCTACACCTTC. Translating it yields CAITVGGGYTF.

V and J are TRBV4-1 and TRBJ1-1; TRBD1 matches at 8 bases. J gave up 7 bases and V 2 bases, and 6 bases lay outside the gene matches. The CDR3 is 14 amino acids. The germline V gene has CDR1 MGHRA and CDR2 YSYEKL. The CDR3: CASSQQGAPDEAFF. CDR3 coding DNA: TGCGCCAGCAGCCAACAGGGGGCCCCGGATGAAGCTTTCTTT.

V usage is TRBV4-2 and J usage is TRBJ2-1, with 8 bases aligning to TRBD2. CDR3 size: 18 residues. J lost 3 bases, V lost 0 bases, and 10 bases had no gene match. Germline CDR1 LGHNA, CDR2 YNFKEQ. Written as DNA, the CDR3 is TGTGCCAGCAGCCAAGACGTAGTTACTAGCGGACGCTACAATGAGCAGTTCTTC. It is translated as CASSQDVVTSGRYNEQFF.

The chain recombines TRBV29-1 with TRBJ2-5; a weak D match, TRBD1 (7 bases). The CDR3 runs to 14 residues. V was pared by 6 bases and J by 5 bases, with 19 bases between. Germline-derived CDR1 and CDR2 are SQVTM and ANQGSEA. The chain's CDR3 is CSVQGGTDRETQYF. CDR3 DNA sequence: TGCAGCGTCCAAGGGGGGACAGATAGGGAGACCCAGTACTTC.

The chain recombines TRBV30 with TRBJ2-1, with 7 positions matching TRBD2. There are 17 residues in the CDR3. From germline, CDR1 is GTSNPN and CDR2 SVGIG (reference sequence). The ends lost 2 bases at V and 8 bases at J; junction bases unmatched: 18. The CDR3 spells CAWSWEGKRPRADEQFF. The CDR3 DNA is TGTGCCTGGAGTTGGGAGGGTAAGCGCCCAAGGGCAGATGAGCAGTTCTTC.

This chain links TRBV9 with TRBJ1-1; the D gene is possibly TRBD1 (5 bases). Trimming left V 3 bases short and J 2 bases short, with 8 bases between. The CDR3 is made up of 13 amino acids. The germline V gene encodes CDR1 SGDLS and CDR2 YYNGEE. Here the CDR3 DNA reads TGTGCCAGCAGCGGAGACAGTAACACTGAAGCTTTCTTT. This translates into CASSGDSNTEAFF.

The chain joins TRBV7-7 to TRBJ2-1; 9 nucleotides line up with TRBD1. This CDR3 is built from 15 residues. Unmatched junction bases numbered 11, after V lost 4 bases and J lost 10 bases. CDR1 SSHAT and CDR2 FNYEAQ come from the germline V gene (reference sequence). In DNA form, the CDR3 reads TGTGCCAGCAGCTCTACAGGGGGCGGTCGCTCCGAGCAGTTCTTC. Residues: CASSSTGGGRSEQFF.

V usage is TRBV7-9 and J usage is TRBJ1-1, with a tentative D call TRBD1 (6 bases). CDR3 length: 16 residues. The ends were cut back, 1 base at V and 4 bases at J, with 16 bases in the middle. Germline-derived CDR1 and CDR2 are SEHNR and FQNEAQ (reference sequence). CDR3 in DNA: TGTGCCAGCAGCTTAGAGGAGCCAGGGGAGAGCACTGAAGCTTTCTTT. Its protein product is CASSLEEPGESTEAFF.

The chain employs TRBV15 and TRBJ2-7; 9 nucleotides align to TRBD2. CDR3 length: 16 amino acids. V gave up 3 bases and J gave up 4 bases; unmatched junction bases: 10. Germline CDR1 LNHNV, CDR2 YYDKDF (reference sequence). This chain's CDR3 is CATSRTYSGSGYEQYF. CDR3 nucleotides: TGTGCCACCAGCAGGACCTATAGCGGGAGTGGTTACGAGCAGTACTTC.

V gene TRBV28 combines with J gene TRBJ1-5, with unresolved D. The CDR3 covers 11 residues. The germline gives CDR1 MDHEN, CDR2 SYDVKM. V was shortened by 6 bases and J by 4 bases, with 4 bases between the two germline ends. CDR3 DNA: TGTGCCAGCAGCTATAATCAGCCCCAGCATTTT. Amino acids: CASSYNQPQHF.

This chain links TRBV6-5 with TRBJ2-1; D is unresolved. Between the trimmed V and J ends, which lost 9 bases and 4 bases, there was a span of 16 bases. Germline CDR1 is MNHEY and CDR2 is SVGAGI. The CDR3 length is 14 residues. The DNA for the CDR3 is TGTGCCAGTCGACGAGTGACTGATTACAATGAGCAGTTCTTC. Amino acids: CASRRVTDYNEQFF.

J is TRBJ2-2 and V is TRBV2; D remains ambiguous. Germline CDR1 and CDR2: SNHLY and FYNNEI. V lost 4 bases and J 2 bases, leaving 8 bases between the germline ends. There are 14 residues in the CDR3. The CDR3 loop reads CASSGVSNTGELFF. As DNA, the CDR3 is TGTGCCAGCAGTGGCGTTTCAAACACCGGGGAGCTGTTTTTT. Looking up the rest from reference TRBV2 and TRBJ2-2 gives the full variable domain: EPEVTQTPSHQVTQMGQEVILRCVPISNHLYFYWYRQILGQKVEFLVSFYNNEISEKSEIFDDQFSVERPDGSNFTLKIRSTKLEDSAMYFCASSGVSNTGELFFGEGSRLTVL.

The rearrangement links TRBV6-4 to TRBJ1-2; TRBD1 matches 8 bases. V dropped 5 bases and J dropped 5; count of bases not matched to a gene: 7. The CDR3 length is 14 residues. Germline V gene sequence: CDR1 MRHNA, CDR2 SNTAGT. CDR3 nucleotides: TGTGCCAGCAGTCAAGACAGGGGCGGTTATGGCTACACCTTC. Translated, it gives CASSQDRGGYGYTF.

The chain has TRBV4-3 and TRBJ1-3; D not certain. Trimming left V 1 base short and J 0 bases short, with 10 bases between. The V gene's germline CDR1 is LGHNA and CDR2 YSLEER. CDR3 size: 16 residues. In DNA form, the CDR3 reads TGCGCCAGCAGCCAAGTTGGTATAGACTCTGGAAACACCATATATTTT. It encodes CASSQVGIDSGNTIYF.

This clone was seen just once. The chain recombines TRBV15 with TRBJ2-1, with 7 bases that match TRBD2. Germline V gives CDR1 LNHNV, CDR2 YYDKDF (reference sequence). This CDR3 has 18 amino acids. With V trimmed by 0 bases and J by 5 bases, 13 bases remained unmatched. In DNA, the CDR3 is TGTGCCACCAGCAGAGATTTGCATCCCGCGGGAGCCCACAATGAGCAGTTCTTC. Protein sequence: CATSRDLHPAGAHNEQFF. Drawing the rest from reference TRBV15 and TRBJ2-1, the complete variable domain is DAMVIQNPRYQVTQFGKPVTLSCSQTLNHNVMYWYQQKSSQAPKLLFHYYDKDFNNEADTPDNFQSRRPNTSFCFLDIRSPGLGDTAMYLCATSRDLHPAGAHNEQFFGPGTRLTVL.

The chain employs TRBV28 and TRBJ2-3; TRBD1 is a possible D gene (5 bases). The CDR3 extends over 18 amino acids. Germline loops: CDR1 MDHEN, CDR2 SYDVKM. V was clipped by 6 bases and J by 2 bases, with 24 bases between them. The CDR3 DNA reads TGTGCCAGCAGACTAACCCGACAGTTCCAATCCAACACAGATACGCAGTATTTT. Its protein is CASRLTRQFQSNTDTQYF.

This sequence joins TRBV14 and TRBJ1-4; 7 nucleotides match TRBD1. Germline V gene lookup returns CDR1 SGHDN and CDR2 FVKESK. Trimming at V came to 5 bases and at J to 7 bases, leaving 10 bases not matched to a gene. There are 15 residues in the CDR3. CDR3 nucleotide sequence: TGTGCCAGCAGCGCACTACAGGGGCAAGGTGAAAAACTGTTTTTT. Residues: CASSALQGQGEKLFF.